The 2 T cell receptor beta chains below come from one sample, sequenced in a study of CD8+ T cells in alopecia areata. The authors extracted RNA and reverse transcribed it into cDNA as the sequencing template. Clones were read by immunoSEQ multiplex PCR, and TCRdb kept only the in-frame ones, dropping some. This sample has nearly 200,000 clones; roughly 60% occur once, and the top ten carry approximately 5.1%. Treatment defined: oral pan-JAK inhibitor, 5-10 mg twice daily. The sample here was CD4+ T cells sorted from blood, taken at week 24, from a patient treated with tofacitinib. These TCRs come from a human donor with alopecia areata.

This clone was recorded only once. This rearrangement joins TRBV2 to TRBJ1-2; TRBD1 might be the D (6 bases). Looked up from germline, CDR1 is SNHLY and CDR2 is FYNNEI. The CDR3 loop spans 15 amino acids. Trimming left V 6 bases short and J 0 bases short, with 14 bases between. The CDR3 nucleotides read TGTGCCAGCAGCCCTTCCGGGACAACTAACTATGGCTACACCTTC. It is translated as CASSPSGTTNYGYTF. The entire variable domain, with the rest obtained from reference TRBV2 and TRBJ1-2, is as follows: EPEVTQTPSHQVTQMGQEVILRCVPISNHLYFYWYRQILGQKVEFLVSFYNNEISEKSEIFDDQFSVERPDGSNFTLKIRSTKLEDSAMYFCASSPSGTTNYGYTFGSGTRLTVV.

J is TRBJ2-7 and V is TRBV5-4; possible D gene TRBD2, 6 bases. CDR3 size: 13 residues. Per the germline V gene, CDR1 is SGHNT and CDR2 is YYREEE (reference sequence). Trimming stripped 4 bases from V and 6 bases from J, with 14 bases between. CDR3 bases: TGTGCCAGCAGCCGGAGGGGCAGGTTCGAGCAGTACTTC. This encodes CASSRRGRFEQYF.